This T cell receptor beta chain was identified in a study of cytomegalovirus exposure and HLA in healthy donors. Donors sampled were nominally healthy, though unrecorded immune exposures were likely. Researchers ran the PCR with 60 Vbeta and 13 Jbeta primers. Profiling relied on immunoSEQ multiplex PCR, and the TCRdb table lists in-frame clones only, not all of them. The table records some 220,000 clones, approximately 84% of them present only once. The count of this clone is one. The CDR3 totals 14 residues. Germline CDR1 and CDR2: SGHTA and FQGTGA. V was pared by 1 base and J by 7 bases, with 13 bases between.

The chain is built from TRBV7-3 and TRBJ1-1; tentative D call: TRBD1 (5 bases). Sequenced: PBMCs. The clonotype was recovered from a woman in her forties in good health and CMV-seronegative. In nucleotides, the CDR3 is TGTGCCAGCAGCTTAATTCCGGGGGAAGGTGAAGCTTTCTTT. Residues: CASSLIPGEGEAFF.